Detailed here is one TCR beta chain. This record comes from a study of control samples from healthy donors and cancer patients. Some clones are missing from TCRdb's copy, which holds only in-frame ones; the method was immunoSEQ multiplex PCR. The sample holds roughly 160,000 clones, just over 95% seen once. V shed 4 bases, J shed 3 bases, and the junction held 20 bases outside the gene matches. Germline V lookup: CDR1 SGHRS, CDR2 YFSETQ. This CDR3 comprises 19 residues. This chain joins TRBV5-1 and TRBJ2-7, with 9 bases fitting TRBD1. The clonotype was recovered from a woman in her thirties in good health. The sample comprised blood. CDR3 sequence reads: CASSPRDRDTGLKLYEQYF. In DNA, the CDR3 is TGCGCCAGCAGCCCCCGGGACAGGGATACGGGACTTAAACTCTACGAGCAGTACTTC.